A single sample is the source of the 21 T cell receptor beta chains below, sequenced in a study of T cell changes during pregnancy in multiple sclerosis. Some clones are missing from TCRdb's copy, which holds only in-frame ones; the method was immunoSEQ multiplex PCR. The sample has 64,000 or so clones, around 96% seen once. Sample: CD8+ T cells from peripheral blood mononuclear cells, taken after pregnancy. The origin of the receptors is a female donor with multiple sclerosis, enrolled in a pregnancy study.

In DNA, the CDR3 is TGTGCCAGCAGCTTAGAGGAGGGGAACACTGAAGCTTTCTTT. Translation: CASSLEEGNTEAFF. The rearrangement joins TRBV7-9 to TRBJ1-1, with D unclear. Germline CDR1 SEHNR, CDR2 FQNEAQ (reference sequence). The CDR3 consists of 14 residues. V was shortened by 1 base and J by 1 base, with 7 bases between the two germline ends.

The V call is TRBV6-5, the J call TRBJ2-3, with D perhaps TRBD2 (6 bases). V was cut by 6 bases and J by 5 bases, with 18 bases left in between. The CDR3 consists of 15 residues. The V gene's germline CDR1 is MNHEY and CDR2 SVGAGI. The CDR3 region has the DNA TGTGCCAGCAGCCCCCTCGGCGGGACCAGAGATACGCAGTATTTT. It translates to CASSPLGGTRDTQYF.

The gene calls are TRBV28 and TRBJ2-1; D is unclear. Germline loops: CDR1 MDHEN, CDR2 SYDVKM. Trimming pared 6 bases from V and 0 bases from J, leaving 12 bases between. There are 15 residues in the CDR3. CDR3 protein: CASSTPSSSYNEQFF. Written as DNA, the CDR3 is TGTGCCAGCAGCACTCCCTCTAGCTCCTACAATGAGCAGTTCTTC.

The chain joins TRBV4-1 to TRBJ2-5; a possible D gene is TRBD2 (5 bases). The CDR3 is 15 amino acids. Trimming shortened V by 0 bases and J by 1 base, and 9 bases separated the two germline ends. In germline, CDR1 is MGHRA, CDR2 YSYEKL. In nucleotides, the CDR3 is TGCGCCAGCAGCCAAGATTCGGGGTTCCAAGAGACCCAGTACTTC. It is translated as CASSQDSGFQETQYF.

The chain combines TRBV19 with TRBJ1-2; D gene uncertain. The CDR3 runs 14 residues. The ends were cut back, 3 bases at V and 0 bases at J, with 8 bases in the middle. Germline V CDR1 and CDR2: LNHDA, SQIVND (reference sequence). The CDR3 bases are TGTGCCAGTAGTATCACGGGGTCTAACTATGGCTACACCTTC. The encoded protein is CASSITGSNYGYTF.

The genes are TRBV5-1 and TRBJ2-7, with TRBD2 matching over 10 bases. CDR1 and CDR2 from the germline V gene are SGHRS and YFSETQ. There are 14 residues in the CDR3. The ends lost 3 bases at V and 3 bases at J; junction bases unmatched: 3. CDR3 nucleotide sequence: TGCGCCAGCAGCTGGGCTAGCGGGAGCTACGAGCAGTACTTC. As protein: CASSWASGSYEQYF.

The chain employs TRBV2 and TRBJ2-7; 14 nucleotides align to TRBD2. CDR1 is SNHLY, CDR2 FYNNEI, per germline. The CDR3 has 14 amino acids. After removal of 10 bases from V and 5 bases from J, the junction contained 7 bases not matched to a gene. CDR3 in amino acids: CANSGTSGSHEQYF. In nucleotides, the CDR3 is TGTGCCAATTCCGGGACTAGCGGGAGCCACGAGCAGTACTTC.

The rearrangement uses TRBV4-1 and TRBJ2-7, with 14 nucleotides matching TRBD2. Germline V gives CDR1 MGHRA, CDR2 YSYEKL. The CDR3 is 15 residues long. With 3 bases clipped from V and 5 bases from J, the junction kept 3 bases outside the gene matches. The CDR3 coding sequence is TGCGCCAGCAGCCATCCGGGACTAGCGGGAGACGAGCAGTACTTC. This codes for CASSHPGLAGDEQYF.

CDR3 coding DNA: TGTGCCAGCAGCGTAGAGGCGGTAGCGGGAGTTTTAAGTTTGGATGAGCAGTTCTTC. This translates into CASSVEAVAGVLSLDEQFF. V is TRBV9 and J is TRBJ2-1, with TRBD2 matching 9 bases. The CDR3 is 19 residues long. Germline V gene data show CDR1 as SGDLS and CDR2 as YYNGEE. The J segment lost 8 bases and the V segment lost 0 bases, leaving 18 bases of the junction unmatched.

This rearrangement joins TRBV19 to TRBJ2-1; the match to TRBD2 covers 11 bases. J gave up 3 bases and V 5 bases, and 15 bases lay outside the gene matches. This CDR3 spans 19 amino acids. Germline V gene lookup returns CDR1 LNHDA and CDR2 SQIVND (reference sequence). CDR3 loop: CASSLVLAGGGSLYNEQFF. CDR3 in DNA: TGTGCCAGTAGTTTGGTCCTAGCGGGAGGCGGTTCTCTCTACAATGAGCAGTTCTTC.

The chain combines TRBV5-6 with TRBJ2-7, with 16 bases matching TRBD2. The J segment lost 4 bases and the V segment lost 5 bases, leaving 15 bases of the junction unmatched. The CDR3 loop spans 19 amino acids. The V gene's germline CDR1 is SGHDT and CDR2 YYEEEE. The CDR3 loop is CASRTHTGTSGRASYEQYF. CDR3 DNA: TGTGCCAGCAGGACTCATACCGGGACTAGCGGGAGGGCCTCTTACGAGCAGTACTTC.

V is TRBV5-6 and J is TRBJ2-7; perhaps TRBD1 as D (5 bases). Trimming cost V 2 bases and J 2 bases, with 11 bases left between them. Germline V gene data show CDR1 as SGHDT and CDR2 as YYEEEE. This CDR3 spans 14 amino acids. The DNA of the CDR3 is TGTGCCAGCAGCTTCGGCAGGGCCCCCTACGAGCAGTACTTC. It translates to CASSFGRAPYEQYF.

The chain couples TRBV9 to TRBJ2-1; D remains ambiguous. Germline-derived CDR1 and CDR2 are SGDLS and YYNGEE. The CDR3 has 13 residues. V lost 3 bases, J lost 5 bases, and 9 bases lay in between. The CDR3 bases are TGTGCCAGCAGCGCCTCCCAGGACAATGAGCAGTTCTTC. Amino acid sequence: CASSASQDNEQFF.

The chain has TRBV7-9 and TRBJ2-7; a possible D gene is TRBD2 (5 bases). Trimming removed 1 base at V and 6 bases at J, with 10 bases between. The germline gives CDR1 SEHNR, CDR2 FQNEAQ (reference sequence). This CDR3 contains 13 residues. The CDR3 DNA is TGTGCCAGCAGCTTAGACGGCCGGGGCGAGCAGTACTTC. It encodes CASSLDGRGEQYF.

V is TRBV28 and J is TRBJ2-1; D is ambiguous. Germline V gene lookup returns CDR1 MDHEN and CDR2 SYDVKM. Trimming removed 7 bases from V and 3 bases from J, with 16 bases in between. This CDR3 contains 15 residues. The CDR3 coding sequence is TGTGCCAGCATCCGGCGCCCCGCGGACTACAATGAGCAGTTCTTC. This translates into CASIRRPADYNEQFF.

The chain links TRBV5-1 to TRBJ2-7; TRBD2 matches at 13 bases. V lost 1 base and J lost 0; bases outside the gene matches: 4. Germline CDR1 SGHRS, CDR2 YFSETQ. The CDR3 totals 17 residues. In DNA form, the CDR3 reads TGCGCCAGCAGCTTGAGGACTAGCGGGAGAACCTCCTACGAGCAGTACTTC. It codes for CASSLRTSGRTSYEQYF. The full variable domain, with the rest looked up from reference TRBV5-1 and TRBJ2-7, is KAGVTQTPRYLIKTRGQQVTLSCSPISGHRSVSWYQQTPGQGLQFLFEYFSETQRNKGNFPGRFSGRQFSNSRSEMNVSTLELGDSALYLCASSLRTSGRTSYEQYFGPGTRLTVT.

The chain employs TRBV27 and TRBJ2-7; a possible D gene is TRBD1 (5 bases). Germline CDR1 reads MNHEY; CDR2 reads SMNVEV (reference sequence). The CDR3 contains 15 residues. V shed 3 bases and J shed 0 bases, with 12 bases lying between them. This chain's CDR3 is CASSLTALSSYEQYF. The DNA for the CDR3 is TGTGCCAGCAGTTTGACAGCACTCAGCTCCTACGAGCAGTACTTC.

For the CDR3, the DNA is TGTGCCAGCAGTAATGGGACAGGGGCCTACGAGCAGTACTTC. Amino acids: CASSNGTGAYEQYF. V and J are TRBV27 and TRBJ2-7; 10 nucleotides match TRBD1. Trimming at V came to 5 bases and at J to 2 bases, leaving 3 bases not matched to a gene. There are 14 residues in the CDR3. The germline CDR1 and CDR2 sequences are MNHEY and SMNVEV (reference sequence).

The CDR3 coding sequence is TGTGCCAGTAGTATTGCATTTAGCGGGAGAGGGGAGACCCAGTACTTC. As protein: CASSIAFSGRGETQYF. V is TRBV19 and J is TRBJ2-5; 9 bases are a match to TRBD2. The trim removed 3 bases at V and 5 bases at J, leaving 10 bases unmatched. From germline, CDR1 is LNHDA and CDR2 SQIVND (reference sequence). The CDR3 contains 16 residues.

The CDR3 DNA reads TGTGCCACCACCACCACAGGGGTGCCGAACACCGGGGAGCTGTTTTTT. Its translation is CATTTTGVPNTGELFF. The chain uses TRBV15 and TRBJ2-2; 7 bases line up with TRBD1. CDR1 LNHNV and CDR2 YYDKDF come from the germline V gene (reference sequence). The CDR3 is made up of 16 amino acids. J lost 0 bases, V lost 7 bases, and 8 bases had no gene match.

V and J are TRBV7-6 and TRBJ2-1, with D maybe TRBD2 (6 bases). CDR3 size: 17 residues. From germline, CDR1 is SGHVS and CDR2 FNYEAQ. Trimming shortened V by 4 bases and J by 0 bases, and 16 bases separated the two germline ends. The CDR3 region has the DNA TGTGCCAGCAGCTCCGGCTGGAGGGAGAGCTCCTACAATGAGCAGTTCTTC. It is translated as CASSSGWRESSYNEQFF.